This section outlines one T cell receptor (beta chain) sequence together with its context. The CDR3 is 16 amino acids. The V and J ends lost 6 bases and 2 bases respectively, with 19 bases between them. Germline CDR1 is KGHSH and CDR2 is LQKENI. Diagnostic criteria for definite or probable disease, in their recently defined form, were met by the patients with Susac syndrome. While CD8+ and CD4+ T cells were isolated negatively, TEMRA cells were enriched by FACS. A quantity of 0.5 to 1 ug RNA underwent reverse transcription using random hexamers. An immunoSEQ multiplex PCR generated amplified TCR beta CDR3 products spanning 54 Vbeta and 13 Jbeta. TCRdb analysed the immunoSEQ multiplex PCR reads with MiXCR anew, one entry per CDR3 protein. The sample includes about 77,000 distinct CDR3 sequences, 90% to 95% of them seen just once. The sample comes from a study of CD8 T cells in Susac syndrome. On the study more broadly: Within the sequenced Susac syndrome patient group, roughly 6 exhibited active disease and under 10 were in remission.

V and J are TRBV18 and TRBJ2-5; possibly TRBD2 for D (6 bases). Sequencing input: CD4+ T cells from PBMCs. This clonotype was obtained from a human donor with Susac syndrome. The chain's CDR3 is CASSSALAQNQETQYF. DNA of the CDR3: TGTGCCAGCTCGTCGGCACTAGCCCAGAATCAAGAGACCCAGTACTTC.